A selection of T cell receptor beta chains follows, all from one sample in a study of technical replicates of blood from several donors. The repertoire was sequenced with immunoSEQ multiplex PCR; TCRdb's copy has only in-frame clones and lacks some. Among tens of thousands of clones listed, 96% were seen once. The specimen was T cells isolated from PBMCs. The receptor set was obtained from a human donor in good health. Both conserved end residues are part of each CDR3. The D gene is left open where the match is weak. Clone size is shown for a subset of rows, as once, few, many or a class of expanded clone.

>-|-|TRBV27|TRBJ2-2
TGTGCCAGCAGTTTATATAGCCCGAACACCGGGGAGCTGTTTTTT
CASSLYSPNTGELFF
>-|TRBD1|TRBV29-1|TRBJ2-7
TGCAGCGTGGCCTCAGGAGGAAGGGGGCTGTCGCGCGAGCAGTACTTC
CSVASGGRGLSREQYF
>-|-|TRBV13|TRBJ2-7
TGTGCCAGCAGCCTAGGGCGTTTCTCTAGCTCCTACGAGCAGTACTTC
CASSLGRFSSSYEQYF
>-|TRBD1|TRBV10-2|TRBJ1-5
TGCGCCAGCAGTAAAGAGGGGGCAAGCAATCAGCCCCAGCATTTT
CASSKEGASNQPQHF
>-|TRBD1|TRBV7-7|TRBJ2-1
TGTGCTAGCAGCTTAGGGGGACAGGTATACAATGAGCAGTTCTTC
CASSLGGQVYNEQFF
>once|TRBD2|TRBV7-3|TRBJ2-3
TGTGCCAGCAGCCCCAAGGGGCGGGAGGGCAGCGATACGCAGTATTTT
CASSPKGREGSDTQYF
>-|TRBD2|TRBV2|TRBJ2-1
TGTGCCAGTAAACTTAGCGGGGGCAATGAGCAGTTCTTC
CASKLSGGNEQFF
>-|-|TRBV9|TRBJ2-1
TGTGCCAGCGGCGTGAGCCCCAATGAGCAGTTCTTC
CASGVSPNEQFF
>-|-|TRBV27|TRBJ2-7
TGTGCCAGCAGTTTAACAGGGTCCTACGAGCAGTACTTC
CASSLTGSYEQYF
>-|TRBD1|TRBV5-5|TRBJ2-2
TGTGCCAGCAGTGTCGCCGGGACAGGGATCACCGGGGAGCTGTTTTTT
CASSVAGTGITGELFF
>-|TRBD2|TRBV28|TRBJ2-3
TGTGCCAGCAGTAGACTAGCGGAGAGCACAGATACGCAGTATTTT
CASSRLAESTDTQYF
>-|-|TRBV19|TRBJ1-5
TGTGCCAGTAGTATACTGACAGGCAATCAGCCCCAGCATTTT
CASSILTGNQPQHF
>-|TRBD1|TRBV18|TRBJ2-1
TGTGCCAGCTCACCAAAAGTGACGGGACAGGGAACGTTCTTC
CASSPKVTGQGTFF
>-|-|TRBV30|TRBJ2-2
TGTGCCTGGAGTCTGACATCGAACACCGGGGAGCTGTTTTTT
CAWSLTSNTGELFF
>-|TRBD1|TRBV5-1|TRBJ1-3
TGCGCCAGCAGCGGAGGACAGGGTGGAAACACCATATATTTT
CASSGGQGGNTIYF
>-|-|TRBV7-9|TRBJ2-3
TGTGCCAGCGCGGGTCCTTACACAGATACGCAGTATTTT
CASAGPYTDTQYF
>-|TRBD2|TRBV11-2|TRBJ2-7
TGTGCCAGCAGCTTTTGGCCTAGCGGAGACGAGCAGTACTTC
CASSFWPSGDEQYF
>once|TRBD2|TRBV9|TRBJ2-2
TGTGCCAGCAGCGCTACTAGCGACCCTAAGGACACCGGGGAGCTGTTTTTT
CASSATSDPKDTGELFF
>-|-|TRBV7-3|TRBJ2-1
TGTGCCAGCAGCTCTACTCACAATGAGCAGTTCTTC
CASSSTHNEQFF
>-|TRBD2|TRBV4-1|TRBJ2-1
TGCGCCAGCAGCAGGGGTAGTAGCGGGAGTTATGGGCAGTTCTTC
CASSRGSSGSYGQFF
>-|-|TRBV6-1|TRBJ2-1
TGTGCCAGCAGTAGAGACAGCTCCTACAATGAGCAGTTCTTC
CASSRDSSYNEQFF
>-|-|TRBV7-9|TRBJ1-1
TGTGCCAGCAGCTTAAACATTGGGCACACTGAAGCTTTCTTT
CASSLNIGHTEAFF
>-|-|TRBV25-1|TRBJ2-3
TGTGCCAGCAGTGAATCAAGCACAGATACGCAGTATTTT
CASSESSTDTQYF
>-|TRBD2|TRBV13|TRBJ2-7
TGTGCCAGCAGCGCGGGGGGCCACGAGCAGTACTTC
CASSAGGHEQYF
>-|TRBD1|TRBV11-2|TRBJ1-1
TGTGCCAGCAGCCCCCAATCCTACGACAGGGCGACAGATGAAGCTTTCTTT
CASSPQSYDRATDEAFF
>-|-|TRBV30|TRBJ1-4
TGTGCCTGGAGTCCCGGGTTACGGGAAAAACTGTTTTTT
CAWSPGLREKLFF
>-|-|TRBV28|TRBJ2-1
TGTGCCAGCAGTTTTGGCGGGGTGGTTGGCAATGAGCAGTTCTTC
CASSFGGVVGNEQFF
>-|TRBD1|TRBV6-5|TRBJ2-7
TGTGCCAGCAGTACTACAGGGGGGTCCTACGAGCAGTACTTC
CASSTTGGSYEQYF
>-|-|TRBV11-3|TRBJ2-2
TGTGCCTCCCAGGCAGGGTCGAACACCGGGGAGCTGTTTTTT
CASQAGSNTGELFF
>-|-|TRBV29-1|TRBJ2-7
TGCAGCGTTCGGGTCAGGACATACGAGCAGTACTTC
CSVRVRTYEQYF
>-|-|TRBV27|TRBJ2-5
TGTGCCAGCAGTTTATCTTTAAGAGAAGTCGGGGAGACCCAGTACTTC
CASSLSLREVGETQYF
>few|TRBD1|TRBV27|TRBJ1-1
TGTGCCAGCAGTTGGGCCCAGGGGGTGACTGAAGCTTTCTTT
CASSWAQGVTEAFF
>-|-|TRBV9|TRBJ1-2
TGTGCCAGCAGCGCGGGATTCAGGGGAGATGGAGGCTACACCTTC
CASSAGFRGDGGYTF
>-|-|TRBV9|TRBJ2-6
TGTGCCAGCAGCGCGGGAGAGTTAGGGGCCAACGTCCTGACTTTC
CASSAGELGANVLTF
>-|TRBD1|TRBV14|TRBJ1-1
TGTGCCAGCAGCCTGACGGACAGGCCGAACACTGAAGCTTTCTTT
CASSLTDRPNTEAFF
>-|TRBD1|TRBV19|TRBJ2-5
TGTGCCAGTAGTATAGGGGGGACAGGGTTAGAGACCCAGTACTTC
CASSIGGTGLETQYF
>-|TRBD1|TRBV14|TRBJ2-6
TGTGCCAGCAGCCAAGATGAACCGGACAGGGTTCCCGGGGCCAACGTCCTGACTTTC
CASSQDEPDRVPGANVLTF
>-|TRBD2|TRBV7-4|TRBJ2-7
TGTGCCAGCAGCTCGCCTGGACTAGCGGGGTCTTACGAGCAGTACTTC
CASSSPGLAGSYEQYF
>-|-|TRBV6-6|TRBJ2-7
TGTGCCAGCAGTTCAGGGAACGAGCAGTACTTC
CASSSGNEQYF
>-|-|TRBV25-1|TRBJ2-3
TGTGCCAGCAGTGAGGGCTTTTCCACAGATACGCAGTATTTT
CASSEGFSTDTQYF
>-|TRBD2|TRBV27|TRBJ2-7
TGTGCCAGCATGGTCGGCGGGGGCTACGAGCAGTACTTC
CASMVGGGYEQYF
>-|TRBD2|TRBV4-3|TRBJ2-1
TGCGCCAGCAGCCAGGGGACCGGGACTAGCGCATACAATGAGCAGTTCTTC
CASSQGTGTSAYNEQFF
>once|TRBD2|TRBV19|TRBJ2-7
TGTGCCAGTAGGAGCGGGGTTTCCTACGAGCAGTACTTC
CASRSGVSYEQYF